Reported below is one T cell receptor (beta chain). Here immunoSEQ multiplex PCR was the method, and the copy in TCRdb shows in-frame clones only, minus some. This table has about 70,000 clones, almost 95% appearing once. The length of the CDR3 is 14 residues. From germline, CDR1 is MNHEY and CDR2 SVGAGI. The V and J ends lost 3 bases and 4 bases, in that order; junction bases with no gene match: 6. The data were taken from a study of technical replicates of blood from a handful of donors. The chain combines TRBV6-5 with TRBJ2-7; 7 bases are shared with TRBD2. The receptor was derived from a human donor in good health. The sample taken for sequencing was T cells isolated from PBMCs. The CDR3: CASSYVAGEYEQYF. DNA for the CDR3: TGTGCCAGCAGTTATGTAGCGGGCGAATACGAGCAGTACTTC.